One T cell receptor (beta chain) is described in this entry. Its matching antigen is unknown. This sample was taken from a study of beta chain features in type 1 diabetes. Regarding the study as a whole: Compared to healthy donors, patients appeared to have naive, central memory and Treg TCRB repertoires that were more alike. People with Type 1 diabetes carried modestly yet significantly shorter TCRB CDR3s in all four CD4+ subsets. Reads derived from cDNA could over-represent cells showing high TCR expression.

The study reverse transcribed the entire isolated RNA, so it sequenced expressed TCRB transcripts. TCRdb keeps only in-frame clones here, not all; method: immunoSEQ multiplex PCR. The data show under 250,000 clones, about 15% seen once. The CDR3 spans 14 residues. Germline V lookup: CDR1 SGHRS, CDR2 YFSETQ. V was trimmed by 5 bases and J by 0 bases, leaving 11 bases between them. The chain employs TRBV5-1 and TRBJ1-2, with D possibly being TRBD1 (6 bases). The sequenced sample consisted of naive CD4+ T cells from blood. This receptor was taken from a man aged 25 to 40 with type 1 diabetes. The CDR3 sequence is CASSLDSTNYGYTF. The CDR3 nucleotides are TGCGCCAGCAGTCTGGACAGCACTAACTATGGCTACACCTTC.